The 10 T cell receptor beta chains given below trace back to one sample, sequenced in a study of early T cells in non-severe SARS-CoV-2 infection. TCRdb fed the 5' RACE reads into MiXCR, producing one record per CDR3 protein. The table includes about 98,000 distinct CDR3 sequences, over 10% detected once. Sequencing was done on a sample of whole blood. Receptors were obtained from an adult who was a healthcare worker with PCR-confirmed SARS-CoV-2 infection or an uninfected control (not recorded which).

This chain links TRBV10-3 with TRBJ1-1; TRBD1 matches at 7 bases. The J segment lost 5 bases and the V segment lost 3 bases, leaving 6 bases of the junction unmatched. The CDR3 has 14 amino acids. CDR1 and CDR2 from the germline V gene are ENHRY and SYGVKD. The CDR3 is CAISDPTGMTEAFF. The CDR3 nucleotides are TGTGCCATCAGTGACCCGACAGGGATGACTGAAGCTTTCTTT.

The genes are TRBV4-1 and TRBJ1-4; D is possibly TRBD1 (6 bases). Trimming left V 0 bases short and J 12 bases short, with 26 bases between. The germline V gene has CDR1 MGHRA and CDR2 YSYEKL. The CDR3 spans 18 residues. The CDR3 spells CASSQDAVSSIQGGQLFF. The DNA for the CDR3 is TGCGCCAGCAGCCAAGATGCGGTTTCGAGTATACAGGGAGGGCAACTGTTTTTT.

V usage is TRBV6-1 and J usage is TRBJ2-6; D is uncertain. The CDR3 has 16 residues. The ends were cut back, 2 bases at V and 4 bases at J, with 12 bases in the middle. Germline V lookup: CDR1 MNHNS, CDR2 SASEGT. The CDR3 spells CASSEFVTVGANVLTF. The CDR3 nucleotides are TGTGCCAGCAGTGAATTCGTGACTGTGGGGGCCAACGTCCTGACTTTC.

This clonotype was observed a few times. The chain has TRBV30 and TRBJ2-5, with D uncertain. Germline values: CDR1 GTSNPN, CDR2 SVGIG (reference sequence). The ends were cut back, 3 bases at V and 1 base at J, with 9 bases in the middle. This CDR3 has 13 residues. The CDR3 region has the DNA TGTGCCTGGAGCCGCCAGGCCCAAGAGACCCAGTACTTC. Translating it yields CAWSRQAQETQYF.

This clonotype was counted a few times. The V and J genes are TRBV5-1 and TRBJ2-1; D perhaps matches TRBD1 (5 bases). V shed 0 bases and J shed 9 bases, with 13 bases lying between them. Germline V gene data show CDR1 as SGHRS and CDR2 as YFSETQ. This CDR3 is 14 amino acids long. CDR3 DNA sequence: TGCGCCAGCAGCTTGGGACAGCAGTGGAGTGAGCAGTTCTTC. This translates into CASSLGQQWSEQFF.

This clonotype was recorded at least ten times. CDR3 in DNA: TGCGCCAGCAGCAACCTCCCACACAATGAGCAGTTCTTC. This translates into CASSNLPHNEQFF. This chain uses TRBV5-1 with TRBJ2-1, with D uncertain. Germline V gene sequence: CDR1 SGHRS, CDR2 YFSETQ. This CDR3 has 13 residues. Trimming removed 4 bases from V and 5 bases from J, with 10 bases in between.

The CDR3 region is CAISVRYNTEAFF. Written as DNA, the CDR3 is TGTGCCATCAGTGTTCGCTATAACACTGAAGCTTTCTTT. The gene calls are TRBV10-3 and TRBJ1-1, with D hard to call. This CDR3 has 13 residues. Germline loops: CDR1 ENHRY, CDR2 SYGVKD. The ends were cut back, 4 bases at V and 2 bases at J, with 8 bases in the middle.

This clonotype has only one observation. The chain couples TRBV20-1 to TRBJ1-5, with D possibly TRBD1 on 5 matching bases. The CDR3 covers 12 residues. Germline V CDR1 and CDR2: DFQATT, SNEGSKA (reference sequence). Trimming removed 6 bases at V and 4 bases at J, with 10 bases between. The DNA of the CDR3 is TGCAGTGCCAATAGACAGAATCAGCCCCAGCATTTT. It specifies CSANRQNQPQHF.

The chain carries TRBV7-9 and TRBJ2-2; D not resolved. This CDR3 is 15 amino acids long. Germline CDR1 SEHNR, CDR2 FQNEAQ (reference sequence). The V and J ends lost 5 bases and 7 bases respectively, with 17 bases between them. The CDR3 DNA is TGTGCCAGCAGCGTTTTCCCACCGACAAACGGGGAGCTGTTTTTT. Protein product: CASSVFPPTNGELFF.

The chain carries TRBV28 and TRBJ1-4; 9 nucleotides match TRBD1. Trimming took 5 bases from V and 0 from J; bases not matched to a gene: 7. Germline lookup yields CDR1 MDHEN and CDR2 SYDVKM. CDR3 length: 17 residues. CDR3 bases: TGTGCCAGCAGTACAGACAGGGGGTCTGCAACTAATGAAAAACTGTTTTTT. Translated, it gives CASSTDRGSATNEKLFF.